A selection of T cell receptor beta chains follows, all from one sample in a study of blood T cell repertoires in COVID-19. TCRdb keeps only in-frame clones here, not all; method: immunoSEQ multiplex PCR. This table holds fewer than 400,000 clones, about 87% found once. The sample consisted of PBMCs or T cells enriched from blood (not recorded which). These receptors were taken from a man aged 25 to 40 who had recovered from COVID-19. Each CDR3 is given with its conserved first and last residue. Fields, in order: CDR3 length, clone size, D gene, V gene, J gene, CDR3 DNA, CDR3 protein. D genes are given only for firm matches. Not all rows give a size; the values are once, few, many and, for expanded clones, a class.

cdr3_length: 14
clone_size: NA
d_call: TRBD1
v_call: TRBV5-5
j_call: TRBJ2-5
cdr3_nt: TGTGCCAGCAGGCGAGGGGACAGCCAAGAGACCCAGTACTTC
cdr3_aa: CASRRGDSQETQYF

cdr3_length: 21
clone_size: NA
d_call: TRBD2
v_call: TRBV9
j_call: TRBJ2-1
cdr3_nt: TGTGCCAGCAGCCACCTCCTGGGGGGACCACTAGCGGGGGGGCCGGCCCATGAGCAGTTCTTC
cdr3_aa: CASSHLLGGPLAGGPAHEQFF

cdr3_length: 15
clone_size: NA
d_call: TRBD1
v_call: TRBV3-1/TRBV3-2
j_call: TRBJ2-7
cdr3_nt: TGTGCCAGCAGCCTCACGGACAGGGGCGGGTACGAGCAGTACTTC
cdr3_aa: CASSLTDRGGYEQYF

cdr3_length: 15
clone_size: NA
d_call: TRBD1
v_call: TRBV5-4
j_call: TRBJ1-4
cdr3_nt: TGTGCCAGCAGCACGGGTCCCGGGACAGGCGAAAAACTGTTTTTT
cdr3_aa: CASSTGPGTGEKLFF

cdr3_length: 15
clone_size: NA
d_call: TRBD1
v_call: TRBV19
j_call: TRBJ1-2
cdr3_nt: TGTGCCAGTAACTCAGGGGGTGGACACTACTATGGCTACACCTTC
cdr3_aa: CASNSGGGHYYGYTF

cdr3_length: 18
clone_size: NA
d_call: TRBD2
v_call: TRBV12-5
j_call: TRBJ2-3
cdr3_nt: TGTGCTAGTGGTTCCGCTAGCGGGGGGCCTCCTCTCACAGATACGCAGTATTTT
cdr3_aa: CASGSASGGPPLTDTQYF

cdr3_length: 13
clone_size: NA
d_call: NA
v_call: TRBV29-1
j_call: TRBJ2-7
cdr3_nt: TGCAGCGTTGAAGGGACAGCATCCTACGAGCAGTACTTC
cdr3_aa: CSVEGTASYEQYF

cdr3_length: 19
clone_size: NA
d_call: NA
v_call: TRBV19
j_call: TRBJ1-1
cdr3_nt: TGTGCCAGTAGTGTACACGACTGGACAGCCAGCACCTTGAACACTGAAGCTTTCTTT
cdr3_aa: CASSVHDWTASTLNTEAFF

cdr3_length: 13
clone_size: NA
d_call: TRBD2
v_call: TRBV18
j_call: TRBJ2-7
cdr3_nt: TGTGCCAGCTCACCAGGGACTACCTACGAGCAGTACTTC
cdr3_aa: CASSPGTTYEQYF

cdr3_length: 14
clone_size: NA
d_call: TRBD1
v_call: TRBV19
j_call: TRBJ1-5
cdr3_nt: TGTGCCAGTAGTATAAGGGACAGAAATCAGCCCCAGCATTTT
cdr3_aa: CASSIRDRNQPQHF

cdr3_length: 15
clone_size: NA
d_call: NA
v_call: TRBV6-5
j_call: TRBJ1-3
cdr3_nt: TGTGCCAGCAACCCCGACGGGAAGTCTGGAAACACCATATATTTT
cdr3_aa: CASNPDGKSGNTIYF

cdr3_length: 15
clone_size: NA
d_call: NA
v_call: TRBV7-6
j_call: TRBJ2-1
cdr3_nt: TGTGCCAGCAGCTTAATGGCAAGTTCCTACAATGAGCAGTTCTTC
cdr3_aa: CASSLMASSYNEQFF

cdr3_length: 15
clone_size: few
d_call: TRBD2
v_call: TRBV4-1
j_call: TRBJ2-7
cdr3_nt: TGCGCCAGCAGCTCCCCTAGCGGGGGGGCCTACGAGCAGTACTTC
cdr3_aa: CASSSPSGGAYEQYF

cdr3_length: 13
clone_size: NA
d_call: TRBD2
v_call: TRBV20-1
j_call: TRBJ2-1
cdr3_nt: TGCAGTGCTAGTGGGACTACCAGTGATGAGCAGTTCTTC
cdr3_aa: CSASGTTSDEQFF

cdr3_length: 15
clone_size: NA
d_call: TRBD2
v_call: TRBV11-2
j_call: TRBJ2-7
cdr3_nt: TGTGCCAGTCATCCGGCGGGTAGCGGGGGGGTCGAGCAGTACTTC
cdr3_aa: CASHPAGSGGVEQYF

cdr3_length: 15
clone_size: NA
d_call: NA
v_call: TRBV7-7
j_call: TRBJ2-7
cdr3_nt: TGTGCCAGCAGCTTAGCCCAGGGGATTTCCTACGAGCAGTACTTC
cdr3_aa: CASSLAQGISYEQYF

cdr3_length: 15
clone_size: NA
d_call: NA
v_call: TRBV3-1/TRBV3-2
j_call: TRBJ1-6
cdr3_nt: TGTGCCAGCAGCCAAGATGGGGAGAGGAATTCACCCCTCCACTTT
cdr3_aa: CASSQDGERNSPLHF

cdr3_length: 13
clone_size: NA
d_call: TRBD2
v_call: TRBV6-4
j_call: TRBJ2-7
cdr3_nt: TGTGCCAGCACGTCCCCGGGGGGTCGCGAGCAGTACTTC
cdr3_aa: CASTSPGGREQYF

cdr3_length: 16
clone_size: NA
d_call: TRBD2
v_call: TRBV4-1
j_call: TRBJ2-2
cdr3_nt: TGCGCCAGCAGCCCAGGACTAGCGGGGGACACCGGGGAGCTGTTTTTT
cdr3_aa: CASSPGLAGDTGELFF

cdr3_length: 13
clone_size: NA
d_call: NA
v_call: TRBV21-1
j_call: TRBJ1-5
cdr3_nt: TGTGCCAGCAGCAAGGAACAGATACAGCCCCAGCATTTT
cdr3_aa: CASSKEQIQPQHF

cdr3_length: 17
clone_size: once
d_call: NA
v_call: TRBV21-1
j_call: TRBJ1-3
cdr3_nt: TGTGCCAGCAGTTCAAAGGGTAGACGGGGGGTCGGAAACACCATATATTTT
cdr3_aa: CASSSKGRRGVGNTIYF

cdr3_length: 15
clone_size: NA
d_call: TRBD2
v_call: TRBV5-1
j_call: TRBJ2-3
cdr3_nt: TGCGCCAGCAGCTGGCGGGGGGCTCTATCAGATACGCAGTATTTT
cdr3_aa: CASSWRGALSDTQYF

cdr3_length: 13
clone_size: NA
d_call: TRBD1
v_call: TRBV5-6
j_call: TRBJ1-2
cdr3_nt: TGTGCCAGCAGCCGCCAGGGGGCGTTTGGCTACACCTTC
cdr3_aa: CASSRQGAFGYTF

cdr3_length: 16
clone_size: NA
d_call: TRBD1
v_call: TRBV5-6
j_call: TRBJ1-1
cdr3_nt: TGTGCCAGCACCCTATCCGGACAGGGGGCGCGTAATGAAGCTTTCTTT
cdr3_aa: CASTLSGQGARNEAFF

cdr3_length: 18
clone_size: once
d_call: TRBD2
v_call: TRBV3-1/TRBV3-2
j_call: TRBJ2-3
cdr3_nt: TGTGCCAGCAGCCACCCCACTAGCGGGGGGACTAGCACAGATACGCAGTATTTT
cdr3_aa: CASSHPTSGGTSTDTQYF

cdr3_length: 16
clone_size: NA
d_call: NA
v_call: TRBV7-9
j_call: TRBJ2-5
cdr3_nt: TGTGCCAGCAGCCCCTTATTTCGAGCGGGCCAAGAGACCCAGTACTTC
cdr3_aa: CASSPLFRAGQETQYF

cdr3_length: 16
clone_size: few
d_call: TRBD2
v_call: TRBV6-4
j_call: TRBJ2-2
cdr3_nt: TGTGCCAGCAGTGGCGGCGGGGGGGCCAATACCGGGGAGCTGTTTTTT
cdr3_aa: CASSGGGGANTGELFF